Presented here are 22 T cell receptor beta chains from one specimen sequenced in a study of T cells in localized non-small cell lung cancer. TCRdb's copy holds only in-frame clones and misses some; the assay was immunoSEQ multiplex PCR. The profile shows roughly 25,000 clones, around 81% of them singletons. The sample was PBMCs, taken before any cancer treatment. The receptors originated from a man aged 35-75 years with stage II lung adenocarcinoma.

The chain uses TRBV15 and TRBJ2-7; no clear D gene. From germline, CDR1 is LNHNV and CDR2 YYDKDF (reference sequence). V was cut by 1 base and J by 0 bases, with 10 bases left in between. The CDR3 spans 15 residues. CDR3 nucleotide sequence: TGTGCCACCAGCAGAGCAGGTTTGGACTCCTACGAGCAGTACTTC. Its translation is CATSRAGLDSYEQYF.

The chain has TRBV5-4 and TRBJ2-1, with TRBD2 matching over 12 bases. V lost 3 bases to trimming and J lost 10 bases; unmatched junction nucleotides: 8. This CDR3 has 15 residues. The germline gives CDR1 SGHNT, CDR2 YYREEE (reference sequence). The CDR3 spells CASSSELAGGIEQFF. The CDR3 nucleotides are TGTGCCAGCAGCTCGGAGCTAGCGGGGGGGATCGAGCAGTTCTTC. Full variable domain (remainder filled in from reference TRBV5-4 and TRBJ2-1): ETGVTQSPTHLIKTRGQQVTLRCSSQSGHNTVSWYQQALGQGPQFIFQYYREEENGRGNFPPRFSGLQFPNYSSELNVNALELDDSALYLCASSSELAGGIEQFFGPGTRLTVL.

The rearrangement uses TRBV18 and TRBJ1-2; 9 bases line up with TRBD1. Germline V gene sequence: CDR1 KGHSH, CDR2 LQKENI. V lost 2 bases to trimming and J lost 7 bases; unmatched junction nucleotides: 8. The CDR3 length is 15 residues. CDR3 region: CASSPGQGRQAGYTF. The CDR3 DNA sequence: TGTGCCAGCTCACCAGGACAGGGGCGCCAGGCTGGCTACACCTTC.

The chain joins TRBV11-2 to TRBJ1-1; D is possibly TRBD1 (6 bases). Looked up from germline, CDR1 is SGHAT and CDR2 is FQNNGV. This CDR3 has 11 amino acids. Trimming stripped 6 bases from V and 5 bases from J, with 7 bases between. Here the CDR3 DNA reads TGTGCCAGCAGTCAGGGGACTGAAGCTTTCTTT. As protein: CASSQGTEAFF.

The chain uses TRBV5-1 and TRBJ2-1, with 7 nucleotides matching TRBD2. There are 15 residues in the CDR3. V shed 4 bases and J 0 bases; nucleotides not matched to a gene: 4. The germline V gene has CDR1 SGHRS and CDR2 YFSETQ. The DNA for the CDR3 is TGCGCCAGCAGCCCTCCTAGCGGCTCCTACAATGAGCAGTTCTTC. It yields the protein CASSPPSGSYNEQFF.

A single count supports this clone. CDR3 coding DNA: TGTGCCAGCTTCGAAACAGATACGCAGTATTTT. This translates into CASFETDTQYF. The chain employs TRBV6-6 and TRBJ2-3; D unresolved. V was cut by 8 bases and J by 3 bases, with 6 bases left in between. Germline V gives CDR1 MNHNY, CDR2 SVGAGI (reference sequence). The CDR3 runs 11 residues.

The V call is TRBV2, the J call TRBJ1-1; D not certain. Trimming cost V 4 bases and J 3 bases, with 12 bases left between them. The germline gives CDR1 SNHLY, CDR2 FYNNEI. The CDR3 runs 14 residues. The chain's CDR3 is CASSVQGRDTEAFF. As DNA, the CDR3 is TGTGCCAGCAGTGTCCAAGGTAGGGACACTGAAGCTTTCTTT. Full variable domain (remainder filled in from reference TRBV2 and TRBJ1-1): EPEVTQTPSHQVTQMGQEVILRCVPISNHLYFYWYRQILGQKVEFLVSFYNNEISEKSEIFDDQFSVERPDGSNFTLKIRSTKLEDSAMYFCASSVQGRDTEAFFGQGTRLTVV.

The chain uses TRBV4-1 and TRBJ2-5; D is ambiguous. The CDR3 length is 15 residues. Trimming took off 1 base at V and 4 bases at J, with 13 bases between the two ends. Germline V gives CDR1 MGHRA, CDR2 YSYEKL. DNA of the CDR3: TGCGCCAGCAGCCAAGGTATCTTCTCAGGAGAGACCCAGTACTTC. Its translation: CASSQGIFSGETQYF.

This clone was recorded a few times. The rearrangement joins TRBV6-1 to TRBJ1-1, with D unresolved. The CDR3 runs to 12 residues. Germline assignment: CDR1 MNHNS and CDR2 SASEGT. Trimming took 11 bases from V and 1 from J, leaving 11 bases between them. CDR3 DNA: TGTGCCTCCCGAGTAAGGAACACTGAAGCTTTCTTT. It is translated as CASRVRNTEAFF.

The genes are TRBV27 and TRBJ1-6; D gene unclear. Germline V CDR1 and CDR2: MNHEY, SMNVEV (reference sequence). Trimming pared 2 bases from V and 0 bases from J, leaving 8 bases between. This CDR3 region has 16 residues. CDR3 nucleotide sequence: TGTGCCAGCAGTTTAAAGGGCAGCTCCTATAATTCACCCCTCCACTTT. It translates to CASSLKGSSYNSPLHF.

This clone has a single count. The V call is TRBV18, the J call TRBJ1-1; D remains ambiguous. V lost 3 bases to trimming and J lost 5 bases, with 10 bases between them. The CDR3 runs to 13 residues. Germline CDR1 KGHSH, CDR2 LQKENI. The CDR3: CASSPSIMTEAFF. The CDR3 DNA reads as TGTGCCAGCTCACCGTCTATAATGACTGAAGCTTTCTTT.

V usage is TRBV7-2 and J usage is TRBJ1-4; D is uncertain. CDR3 length: 16 residues. V shed 2 bases and J shed 0 bases, with 10 bases lying between them. CDR1 is SGHTA, CDR2 FQGNSA, per germline. The CDR3 loop reads CASSLSERSTNEKLFF. The CDR3 nucleotides read TGTGCCAGCAGCTTATCGGAGAGGTCAACTAATGAAAAACTGTTTTTT.

This rearrangement joins TRBV11-3 to TRBJ2-7, with D possibly matching TRBD2 (6 bases). The V gene lost 6 bases and the J gene lost 2 bases, with 14 bases spanning the gap. CDR1 SGHNT and CDR2 YENEEA come from the germline V gene. This CDR3 is built from 14 residues. CDR3 sequence (DNA): TGTGCCAGCAGTTTCCCTAGCGCGCCCTACGAGCAGTACTTC. Amino acids: CASSFPSAPYEQYF.

The DNA of the CDR3 is TGTGCCAGCAGCTTTGAAGGTACTGAAGCTTTCTTT. Its translation: CASSFEGTEAFF. V and J are TRBV7-9 and TRBJ1-1; D gene uncertain. The germline V and J ends were trimmed by 3 bases and 5 bases, with 7 bases remaining between them. CDR1 and CDR2 from the germline V gene are SEHNR and FQNEAQ (reference sequence). CDR3 size: 12 residues.

The CDR3, as DNA: TGTGCCAGCAATAACAGGGAGGCGGCCAAAAACATTCAGTACTTC. Its translation: CASNNREAAKNIQYF. The chain has TRBV2 and TRBJ2-4; TRBD1 or TRBD2 may be the D gene (6 bases each). Germline loops: CDR1 SNHLY, CDR2 FYNNEI. The CDR3 length is 15 residues. V was cut by 7 bases and J by 1 base, with 14 bases left in between.

On this clone itself: At one end the junction does not follow the germline gene, possibly because of a read error. V usage is TRBV6-1 and J usage is TRBJ1-2, with 8 bases fitting TRBD1. This CDR3 is built from 17 residues. The germline gives CDR1 MNHNS, CDR2 SASEGT. This chain's CDR3 is CASGEGSGGAEGYGYTF. The CDR3 bases are TGTGCCAGCGGTGAAGGGTCAGGGGGCGCCGAAGGCTATGGCTACACCTTC.

The J gene is TRBJ1-1, the V gene TRBV6-5; D is unclear. The CDR3 length is 14 residues. The V gene lost 6 bases and the J gene lost 1 base, with 12 bases spanning the gap. Germline lookup yields CDR1 MNHEY and CDR2 SVGAGI. For the CDR3, the DNA is TGTGCCAGCAGAGCGGACGGAGGGAACACTGAAGCTTTCTTT. Translation: CASRADGGNTEAFF.

CDR3 in amino acids: CAWSGGANYEQYF. CDR3 bases: TGTGCCTGGAGTGGCGGAGCGAACTACGAGCAGTACTTC. This chain uses TRBV30 with TRBJ2-7; no firm D call. CDR1 is GTSNPN and CDR2 is SVGIG in the germline V gene (reference sequence). V was cut by 1 base and J by 3 bases, with 10 bases left in between. The CDR3 sequence is 13 residues long. The variable domain in full, completed from reference TRBV30 and TRBJ2-7, reads SQTIHQWPATLVQPVGSPLSLECTVEGTSNPNLYWYRQAAGRGLQLLFYSVGIGQISSEVPQNLSASRPQDRQFILSSKKLLLSDSGFYLCAWSGGANYEQYFGPGTRLTVT.

This rearrangement joins TRBV5-6 to TRBJ1-5, with D uncertain. V was shortened by 1 base and J by 12 bases, with 14 bases between the two germline ends. The germline CDR1 and CDR2 sequences are SGHDT and YYEEEE. The CDR3 runs to 13 residues. The CDR3 sequence is CASSLRGDPYQHF. CDR3 nucleotide sequence: TGTGCCAGCAGCTTGCGCGGCGACCCGTACCAGCATTTT.

The genes are TRBV27 and TRBJ2-1, with 7 bases that match TRBD2. V shed 3 bases, J shed 7 bases, and the junction held 6 bases outside the gene matches. The CDR3 length is 14 residues. Germline V gives CDR1 MNHEY, CDR2 SMNVEV (reference sequence). CDR3 sequence: CASSFGGSMNEQFF. The CDR3 nucleotides are TGTGCCAGCAGTTTCGGCGGGAGTATGAATGAGCAGTTCTTC.

The chain recombines TRBV5-1 with TRBJ2-5, with 8 bases identical to TRBD2. The germline V gene encodes CDR1 SGHRS and CDR2 YFSETQ. J was trimmed by 5 bases and V by 0 bases; bases with no gene match: 0. The CDR3 totals 13 residues. DNA of the CDR3: TGCGCCAGCAGCTTGGGCGGGGGGGAGACCCAGTACTTC. This translates into CASSLGGGETQYF.

This chain uses TRBV29-1 with TRBJ1-1, with 11 bases matching TRBD1. The CDR3 totals 13 residues. V trimming: 4 bases; J trimming: 4 bases; junction bases outside the gene matches: 2. Germline assignment: CDR1 SQVTM and CDR2 ANQGSEA. The CDR3 sequence: CSVGDRGVTEAFF. In DNA form, the CDR3 reads TGCAGCGTTGGGGACAGGGGGGTCACTGAAGCTTTCTTT.